This TCR beta chain was profiled in a study of shared clonotypes between healthy human individuals. CDR1 is SGHRS and CDR2 is YFSETQ in the germline V gene. There are 15 residues in the CDR3. Trimming stripped 0 bases from V and 4 bases from J, with 10 bases between. This clone was seen a single time. The target antigen is unknown. Each donor was a Caucasian adult residing in Nashville, Tennessee. TCRdb keeps only in-frame clones here, not all; method: immunoSEQ multiplex PCR. This sample yields hundreds of thousands of clones, of which about three quarters are seen a single time; 1.5% to 2% belongs to the top ten. General study points: Naive CD4 clonotype sharing across a few donors was approximately 5.2%.

V and J are TRBV5-1 and TRBJ1-4; a possible D gene is TRBD1 (6 bases). The sequenced sample consisted of memory CD4+ T cells sorted from blood. As to subset: CD45RA-negative fraction. The sequence derives from a woman aged 25 to 39 in good health. The CDR3: CASSLGTEVNEKLFF. The CDR3 DNA is TGCGCCAGCAGCTTGGGGACAGAAGTTAATGAAAAACTGTTTTTT.